This T cell receptor (beta chain) derives from a study of shared clonotypes between healthy human individuals. Study-level findings and limits: The rarefaction results pointed to incomplete sorted-subset sequencing despite large depth. When naive CD4 clonotypes were compared across several donors, about 4.8% were shared.

The CDR3 spans 13 residues. Germline V gene data show CDR1 as SQVTM and CDR2 as ANQGSEA. Deletions cut 7 bases from V and 3 bases from J, with 15 bases between. Data came from immunoSEQ multiplex PCR; TCRdb stores just in-frame clones and leaves some out. The table shows over 300,000 clones, with about nine tenths occurring only once. Donors had no recently reported acute infections or vaccinations and were HIV-negative. CD8 memory comprised CD45RO+ plus CCR7-negative CD45RA+ TemRA cells. For this clone: Its antigen is not known.

Sequences were obtained from memory CD8+ T cells sorted from blood. Subset reported: CD45RO+ cells pooled with CCR7-negative TemRA cells. This chain joins TRBV29-1 and TRBJ1-2; the D is unclear. This receptor was obtained from a man aged 18 to 35 in good health. Here the CDR3 reads CSGDGEMDYGYTF. DNA for the CDR3: TGCAGCGGCGATGGGGAAATGGACTATGGCTACACCTTC.